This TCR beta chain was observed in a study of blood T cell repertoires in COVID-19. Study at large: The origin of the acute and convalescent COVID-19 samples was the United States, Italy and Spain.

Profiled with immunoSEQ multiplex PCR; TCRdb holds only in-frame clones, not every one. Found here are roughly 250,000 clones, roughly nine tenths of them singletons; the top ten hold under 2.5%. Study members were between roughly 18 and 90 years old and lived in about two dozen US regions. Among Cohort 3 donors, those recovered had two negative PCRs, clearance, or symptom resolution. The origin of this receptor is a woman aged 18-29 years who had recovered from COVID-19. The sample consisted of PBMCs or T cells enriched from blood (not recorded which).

The CDR3 is CAISPLGTGRGNTEAFF. DNA for the CDR3: TGTGCCATCAGCCCCTTGGGGACAGGACGGGGCAACACTGAAGCTTTCTTT. V is TRBV10-3 and J is TRBJ1-1; 8 nucleotides agree with TRBD1. Germline loops: CDR1 ENHRY, CDR2 SYGVKD. The CDR3 extends over 17 amino acids. The J segment lost 2 bases and the V segment lost 6 bases, leaving 14 bases of the junction unmatched.